These T cell receptor beta chains were read from a single sample in a study of blood T cell repertoires in COVID-19. Some clones are missing from TCRdb's copy, which holds only in-frame ones; the method was immunoSEQ multiplex PCR. The sample lists 100,000 to 150,000 clones, roughly 90% occurring once. Sequenced material: PBMCs or T cells enriched from blood (not recorded which). All receptors derive from a woman between 50 and 59 years old who had recovered from COVID-19. Both conserved end residues are part of each CDR3. A D gene is named only where the DNA matches it firmly. Clone size appears in some rows only: once, few, many, or a class for an expanded clone.

>TRBV2|TRBJ1-1|-|-
CASRLRGLNTEAFF
TGTGCCAGCAGGCTCAGGGGCTTGAACACTGAAGCTTTCTTT
>TRBV3-1/TRBV3-2|TRBJ2-1|-|-
CASSPPNGDEQFF
TGTGCCAGCAGCCCCCCAAACGGGGATGAGCAGTTCTTC
>TRBV5-4|TRBJ1-4|TRBD1|few
CASSLDFDRAEKLFF
TGTGCCAGCAGCTTAGATTTTGACAGGGCTGAAAAACTGTTTTTT
>TRBV11-3|TRBJ2-5|-|-
CASSLQDQETQYF
TGTGCCAGCAGCCTACAGGACCAAGAGACCCAGTACTTC
>TRBV2|TRBJ1-1|-|-
CASSEWGGGTEAFF
TGTGCCAGCAGTGAATGGGGGGGCGGGACTGAAGCTTTCTTT
>TRBV5-1|TRBJ2-3|-|once
CASSLERGATDTQYF
TGCGCCAGCAGCTTGGAACGCGGGGCCACAGATACGCAGTATTTT
>TRBV5-6|TRBJ1-5|TRBD1|-
CASSSTGTGAHFGPQHF
TGTGCCAGCAGCTCGACCGGGACAGGGGCACACTTCGGGCCCCAGCATTTT
>TRBV27|TRBJ2-5|TRBD2|-
CASSLISGGYQETQYF
TGTGCCAGCAGTTTAATTAGCGGGGGGTATCAAGAGACCCAGTACTTC
>TRBV2|TRBJ2-1|TRBD2|-
CASSEPRSGGANYNEQFF
TGTGCCAGCAGTGAACCCAGAAGCGGGGGGGCCAACTACAATGAGCAGTTCTTC
>TRBV5-8|TRBJ2-7|TRBD1|-
CASSSGQELYGVDEQYF
TGTGCCAGCAGCTCCGGACAGGAGTTGTATGGTGTCGACGAGCAGTACTTC
>TRBV5-1|TRBJ2-1|-|-
CASSTDIEQFF
TGCGCCAGCAGCACGGACATCGAGCAGTTCTTC
>TRBV6-5|TRBJ2-3|TRBD2|-
CASSSRGGDTQYF
TGTGCCAGCAGTTCTCGGGGGGGAGATACGCAGTATTTT
>TRBV9|TRBJ1-6|TRBD1|-
CASSEGLVRTGENSPLHF
TGTGCCAGCAGCGAGGGCTTGGTTAGGACAGGGGAAAATTCACCCCTCCACTTT